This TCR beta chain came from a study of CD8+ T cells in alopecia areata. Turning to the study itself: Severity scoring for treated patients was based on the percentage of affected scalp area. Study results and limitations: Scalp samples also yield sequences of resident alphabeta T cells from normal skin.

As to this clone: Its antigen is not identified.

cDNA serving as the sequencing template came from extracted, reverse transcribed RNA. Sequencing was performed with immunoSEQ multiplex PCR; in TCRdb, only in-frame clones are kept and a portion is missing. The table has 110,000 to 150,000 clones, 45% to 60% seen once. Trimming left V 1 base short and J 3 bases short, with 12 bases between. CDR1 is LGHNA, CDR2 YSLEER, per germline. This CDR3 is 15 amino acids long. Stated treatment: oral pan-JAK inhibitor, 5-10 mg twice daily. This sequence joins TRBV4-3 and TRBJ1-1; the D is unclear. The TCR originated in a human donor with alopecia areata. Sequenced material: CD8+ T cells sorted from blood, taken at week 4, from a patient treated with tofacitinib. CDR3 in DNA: TGCGCCAGCAGCCAAGCGCGGGGTGGGGACACTGAAGCTTTCTTT. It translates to CASSQARGGDTEAFF.